This entry lists 26 T cell receptor beta chains sequenced from one sample in a study of T-cell reconstitution after alpha-beta-depleted transplantation in children. It was with unique molecular identifiers that the TCRbeta library was prepared. MiXCR, run by TCRdb on the PCR reads, gives a single entry per CDR3 protein. Here the sample spans approximately 500,000 distinct CDR3 sequences, roughly 27% being singletons. The sample in question was PBMCs, obtained before TCRalphabeta/CD19-depleted stem cell transplant. These receptors were collected from a boy less than two years old with Wiskott-Aldrich syndrome, due to receive a stem cell transplant.

This clonotype turned up a few times. The chain links TRBV5-1 to TRBJ2-1; TRBD2 matches 11 bases. The germline gives CDR1 SGHRS, CDR2 YFSETQ. The CDR3 is 16 amino acids. With V trimmed by 2 bases and J by 4 bases, 5 bases remained unmatched. CDR3 sequence reads: CASSLKASGGYNEQFF. The CDR3 region has the DNA TGCGCCAGCAGCTTAAAAGCTAGCGGGGGGTACAATGAGCAGTTCTTC. Full variable domain (remainder filled in from reference TRBV5-1 and TRBJ2-1): KAGVTQTPRYLIKTRGQQVTLSCSPISGHRSVSWYQQTPGQGLQFLFEYFSETQRNKGNFPGRFSGRQFSNSRSEMNVSTLELGDSALYLCASSLKASGGYNEQFFGPGTRLTVL.

This chain connects TRBV29-1 to TRBJ2-1; D is perhaps TRBD1 (5 bases). The V gene's germline CDR1 is SQVTM and CDR2 ANQGSEA. The ends were cut back, 4 bases at V and 4 bases at J, with 11 bases in the middle. The CDR3 runs 13 residues. The CDR3 protein is CSVAQGLYNEQFF. The CDR3 DNA sequence: TGCAGCGTTGCGCAGGGCCTTTACAATGAGCAGTTCTTC.

This clonotype was detected ten times or more. This chain joins TRBV12-3 or TRBV12-4 and TRBJ2-7; the match to TRBD1 covers 8 bases. CDR3 length: 14 amino acids. The J segment lost 3 bases and the V segment lost 6 bases, leaving 7 bases of the junction unmatched. The CDR3 DNA reads as TGTGCCAGCAGCTTATCTGGACAGGGCTACGAGCAGTACTTC. Protein sequence: CASSLSGQGYEQYF.

J is TRBJ1-2 and V is TRBV20-1; possibly TRBD1 for D (5 bases). The CDR3 has 12 amino acids. Deletions cut 1 base from V and 4 bases from J, with 7 bases between. In germline, CDR1 is DFQATT, CDR2 SNEGSKA (reference sequence). The CDR3 here is CSARGDGYGYTF. CDR3 in DNA: TGCAGTGCTAGAGGGGACGGCTATGGCTACACCTTC.

The sample holds a few counts of this clonotype. This chain uses TRBV19 with TRBJ2-1; 9 nucleotides match TRBD2. V dropped 4 bases and J dropped 4; count of bases not matched to a gene: 8. The germline V gene has CDR1 LNHDA and CDR2 SQIVND (reference sequence). CDR3 length: 16 amino acids. The CDR3 DNA reads as TGTGCCAGTAGTAGACCTAGCGGGATTAAATACAATGAGCAGTTCTTC. Protein: CASSRPSGIKYNEQFF.

This clonotype was seen only a few times. This chain uses TRBV5-1 with TRBJ2-7; D gene uncertain. The CDR3 is 17 amino acids. Trimming cost V 0 bases and J 4 bases, with 20 bases left between them. The germline V gene encodes CDR1 SGHRS and CDR2 YFSETQ. The DNA for the CDR3 is TGCGCCAGCAGCTTGGAAACACTCTGGGAAGTTTGGTACGAGCAGTACTTC. Its translation: CASSLETLWEVWYEQYF.

This clonotype has a handful of counts. The chain uses TRBV10-3 and TRBJ2-7; D might be TRBD2 (6 bases). CDR1 is ENHRY, CDR2 SYGVKD, per germline. The CDR3 length is 13 residues. Trimming stripped 11 bases from V and 3 bases from J, with 17 bases between. The CDR3, as DNA: TGTGCCGTCCGGGATTCTAGCGTCTACGAGCAGTACTTC. It encodes CAVRDSSVYEQYF.

Comment on this clonotype: Mismatch with germline at one junction end may stem from a read error. The V and J genes are TRBV5-8 and TRBJ2-2; D may be TRBD2 (5 bases). CDR3 length: 15 residues. CDR1 and CDR2 (germline): SGHTS, YDEGEE. The CDR3 is CASSLTDRYTGEPFF. The CDR3 nucleotides are TGTGCCAGCAGCCTTACGGACCGATACACCGGGGAGCCGTTTTTT.

This clonotype was counted a few times. The CDR3 DNA reads TGCAGTGCTAGAGTTTTTAGGGGACAGAACACGCAGTATTTT. Protein: CSARVFRGQNTQYF. This chain uses TRBV20-1 with TRBJ2-3, with 7 bases that match TRBD1. This CDR3 is 14 amino acids long. V lost 1 base to trimming and J lost 9 bases; unmatched junction nucleotides: 10. The germline CDR1 and CDR2 sequences are DFQATT and SNEGSKA (reference sequence).

The V and J genes are TRBV6-2 or TRBV6-3 and TRBJ2-5, with no clear D. Trimming took 2 bases from V and 5 from J, leaving 3 bases between them. The germline V gene encodes CDR1 MNHEY and CDR2 SVGEGT. CDR3 length equals 11 residues. The DNA for the CDR3 is TGTGCCAGCAGTTACACGGAGACCCAGTACTTC. Translated, it gives CASSYTETQYF.

J is TRBJ2-7 and V is TRBV3-1; D not resolved. The CDR3 totals 14 residues. Germline V gene lookup returns CDR1 LGHDT and CDR2 YNNKEL (reference sequence). V was clipped by 4 bases and J by 0 bases, with 10 bases between them. Here the CDR3 DNA reads TGTGCCAGCAGCCGGTCCCAGAACTCCTACGAGCAGTACTTC. This sequence encodes CASSRSQNSYEQYF.

The rearrangement links TRBV20-1 to TRBJ2-1; perhaps TRBD2 as D (6 bases). The V end lost 5 bases, the J end lost 10 bases, and 12 bases lay between the germline ends. This CDR3 contains 11 residues. In germline, CDR1 is DFQATT, CDR2 SNEGSKA (reference sequence). This CDR3 reads CSAFRDSEQFF. CDR3 DNA sequence: TGCAGTGCTTTCCGGGACTCAGAGCAGTTCTTC.

The chain employs TRBV5-6 and TRBJ2-1; D may match TRBD1 or TRBD2 (5 bases each). Germline CDR1 reads SGHDT; CDR2 reads YYEEEE. Trimming took 0 bases from V and 7 from J, leaving 17 bases between them. The CDR3 is made up of 16 amino acids. The CDR3 protein is CASSLDLVGVGNEQFF. The CDR3 coding sequence is TGTGCCAGCAGCTTGGATCTGGTGGGGGTGGGGAATGAGCAGTTCTTC.

This clonotype was found a few times. The chain uses TRBV12-3 or TRBV12-4 and TRBJ2-1, with 14 bases fitting TRBD2. V trimming: 4 bases; J trimming: 7 bases; junction bases outside the gene matches: 6. The CDR3 runs to 16 residues. The CDR3 region is CASSSGTSGSKNEQFF. CDR3 sequence (DNA): TGTGCCAGCAGTTCAGGGACTAGCGGGAGTAAAAATGAGCAGTTCTTC.

This clonotype has only a few counts. The V gene is TRBV3-1, the J gene TRBJ2-1, with D uncertain. Trimming shortened V by 3 bases and J by 2 bases, and 14 bases separated the two germline ends. The CDR3 spans 16 residues. CDR1 and CDR2 from the germline V gene are LGHDT and YNNKEL (reference sequence). CDR3 bases: TGTGCCAGCAGCCAGAGTGAGACTGGACCCTACAATGAGCAGTTCTTC. As protein: CASSQSETGPYNEQFF.

The rearrangement uses TRBV4-2 and TRBJ2-1; 10 bases are a match to TRBD2. V gave up 0 bases and J gave up 6 bases; unmatched junction bases: 8. Germline V CDR1 and CDR2: LGHNA, YNFKEQ. The CDR3 runs to 17 residues. The CDR3 DNA is TGTGCCAGCAGCCAAGAATCCTTGGCTAGCGGGGGCAATGAGCAGTTCTTC. Encoded protein: CASSQESLASGGNEQFF.

This CDR3 is CASRPLVADTQYF. CDR3 bases: TGTGCCAGCAGACCCCTGGTTGCAGATACGCAGTATTTT. The chain employs TRBV5-6 and TRBJ2-3; unclear D gene. Germline V gene data show CDR1 as SGHDT and CDR2 as YYEEEE. The V end was cut by 5 bases, the J end by 4 bases, with 11 bases between. CDR3 size: 13 residues.

This chain joins TRBV12-3 or TRBV12-4 and TRBJ2-1, with TRBD2 matching over 7 bases. The CDR3 covers 15 residues. V lost 5 bases, J lost 5 bases, and 9 bases stayed unmatched. This CDR3 is CASSREGGRNNEQFF. CDR3 sequence (DNA): TGTGCCAGCAGTAGGGAGGGAGGGCGCAACAATGAGCAGTTCTTC.

This sequence joins TRBV29-1 and TRBJ2-4; the D is unclear. CDR1 and CDR2 from the germline V gene are SQVTM and ANQGSEA. The V end lost 4 bases, the J end lost 0 bases, and 19 bases lay between the germline ends. The CDR3 consists of 17 residues. The CDR3 region is CSVVPWGSPLAKNIQYF. DNA for the CDR3: TGCAGCGTTGTCCCGTGGGGTTCTCCACTAGCCAAAAACATTCAGTACTTC. Looking up the rest from reference TRBV29-1 and TRBJ2-4 gives the full variable domain: SAVISQKPSRDICQRGTSLTIQCQVDSQVTMMFWYRQQPGQSLTLIATANQGSEATYESGFVIDKFPISRPNLTFSTLTVSNMSPEDSSIYLCSVVPWGSPLAKNIQYFGAGTRLSVL.

V gene TRBV7-3 combines with J gene TRBJ2-3; 10 bases agree with TRBD2. V trimming: 1 base; J trimming: 4 bases; junction bases outside the gene matches: 14. Germline V lookup: CDR1 SGHTA, CDR2 FQGTGA. The CDR3 extends over 19 amino acids. For the CDR3, the DNA is TGTGCCAGCAGCTTAATCCCCACCCTAGCGGGAGCTGGTGCAGATACGCAGTATTTT. Protein sequence: CASSLIPTLAGAGADTQYF.

The V and J genes are TRBV5-1 and TRBJ2-1, with 9 bases identical to TRBD1. Germline V lookup: CDR1 SGHRS, CDR2 YFSETQ. Unmatched junction bases numbered 13, after V lost 7 bases and J lost 8 bases. The CDR3 is 15 amino acids. The CDR3 DNA reads TGCGCCAGCTGCTCCCGGGACAGGGTGTTTGATGAGCAGTTCTTC. Translated: CASCSRDRVFDEQFF.

The chain is built from TRBV20-1 and TRBJ2-1; 12 bases fit TRBD1. In germline, CDR1 is DFQATT, CDR2 SNEGSKA (reference sequence). This CDR3 has 17 amino acids. With 1 base clipped from V and 7 bases from J, the junction kept 11 bases outside the gene matches. The CDR3 DNA reads TGCAGTGCTAGAGGTCCCCGGGACAGGGGGCGGCGGAATGAGCAGTTCTTC. It translates to CSARGPRDRGRRNEQFF.

This sequence joins TRBV5-1 and TRBJ2-3; TRBD2 agrees at 8 bases. The V gene end was trimmed by 2 bases and the J gene end by 6 bases; junction bases not matched to a gene: 8. The CDR3 loop spans 15 amino acids. The germline V gene encodes CDR1 SGHRS and CDR2 YFSETQ. This chain's CDR3 is CASSLRAGVVDTQYF. The CDR3 nucleotides are TGCGCCAGCAGCTTACGAGCGGGAGTGGTCGATACGCAGTATTTT.

This clonotype turned up a few times. The CDR3 sequence is CASSPAGGNSEQFF. The CDR3, as DNA: TGCGCCAGCAGCCCCGCTGGGGGAAATAGTGAGCAGTTCTTC. The chain has TRBV5-1 and TRBJ2-1; either TRBD1 or TRBD2 may fit D (5 bases each). The V gene's germline CDR1 is SGHRS and CDR2 YFSETQ. Trimming cost V 4 bases and J 9 bases, with 17 bases left between them. This CDR3 spans 14 amino acids.

This clonotype was seen a handful of times. The chain has TRBV12-3 or TRBV12-4 and TRBJ2-7, with 10 nucleotides matching TRBD1. The CDR3 totals 14 residues. Unmatched junction bases numbered 8, after V lost 6 bases and J lost 6 bases. DNA of the CDR3: TGTGCCAGCAGCCCCGGGACAGGGGTGGGCGAGCAGTACTTC. Its protein product is CASSPGTGVGEQYF.

This clonotype was recorded a few times. V usage is TRBV29-1 and J usage is TRBJ2-5, with TRBD2 matching over 9 bases. CDR1 is SQVTM and CDR2 is ANQGSEA in the germline V gene. The CDR3 extends over 17 amino acids. V was clipped by 6 bases and J by 5 bases; unmatched bases: 19. CDR3 bases: TGCAGCGTACCAGGATGGGGTGCGGGAGGGCCCGGGGAGACCCAGTACTTC. This translates into CSVPGWGAGGPGETQYF.